This TCR beta chain was captured in a study of T cells after yellow fever vaccination. Background on the study: In the case of low-cell-number fractions, SMART-Seq v4 Ultra Low Input was used for preparation. Study-level findings and limits: Post-booster repertoires contained most primary-vaccination clones again (roughly 95% CD4, 88% CD8). Any FACS-sorted repertoire could hold abundant clonotypes that contaminate it from the bulk population. Secondary responses were weaker yet peaked faster, day 5 versus 15.

Germline CDR1 is SGHRS and CDR2 is YFSETQ. This CDR3 spans 14 amino acids. V was cut by 4 bases and J by 6 bases, with 17 bases left in between. This clonotype has only one observation. Its antigen is currently unknown. A much larger clone sits a single nucleotide away, making a read error possible. One entry per CDR3 protein, called by TCRdb with MiXCR from the 5' RACE reads. This sample has 200,000 to 300,000 distinct CDR3 sequences, with about 3.9% found just once. The receptor's source is a man aged 18 to 29 who received the YFV17D yellow fever vaccine. The genes are TRBV5-1 and TRBJ2-7, with D perhaps TRBD1 (6 bases). The source material was PBMCs, sampled 15 days after the yellow fever booster vaccination. The CDR3 region has the DNA TGCGCCAGCAGCCTGAGGGACATAGCCTTCGAGCAGTACTTC. The encoded protein is CASSLRDIAFEQYF. Complete variable domain (other parts from reference TRBV5-1 and TRBJ2-7): KAGVTQTPRYLIKTRGQQVTLSCSPISGHRSVSWYQQTPGQGLQFLFEYFSETQRNKGNFPGRFSGRQFSNSRSEMNVSTLELGDSALYLCASSLRDIAFEQYFGPGTRLTVT.